This T cell receptor beta chain stems from a study of sequential checkpoint blockade in melanoma. Study-level background: Arm A got nivolumab then ipilimumab; arm B the reverse, 1:1. After both sequences, patients received maintenance nivolumab.

Treatment specified: randomized to nivolumab then ipilimumab (arm A) or the reverse (arm B). Patients had received no earlier DNA-damaging chemotherapy. Sorted cells were live CD3+CD8+, lacking CD19 and CD56, from PBMCs. This clone was seen once. The CDR3 spans 14 residues. Germline V gene data show CDR1 as SGHVS and CDR2 as FQNEAQ. The V gene lost 5 bases and the J gene lost 1 base, with 12 bases spanning the gap. This table comes from immunoSEQ multiplex PCR, and its TCRdb copy is limited to in-frame clones, with some not included. The sample carries about 22,000 clones, around two thirds recorded once.

The J gene is TRBJ2-7, the V gene TRBV7-8, with D possibly TRBD2 on 6 matching bases. Sample: CD8+ T cells sorted from blood (inferred from file names), taken from a patient given nivolumab and ipilimumab in sequence. The sequence was obtained from a human donor with melanoma. The CDR3 DNA reads TGTGCCAGCAGCCTGGCGGGGACTTCCTACGAGCAGTACTTC. Translated: CASSLAGTSYEQYF.